A single sample gave rise to the 11 T cell receptor beta chains below, sequenced in a study of blood T cells in healthy people across ages (dated by TCRdb to the mid-2010s). The library was obtained by 5' RACE. The instrument given in TCRdb is Illumina HiSeq 2500. The second PCR ran for about 6 to 12 cycles and used a J-beta primer mix along with a sample-barcoded 5' primer. TCRdb applied fastp at Q25 and MiXCR to the public reads, then kept only in-frame beta chains. Each record represents a unique CDR3 protein, reported with the most common genes and DNA among its rows. In all, the sample holds around 900,000 distinct CDR3 sequences, and 51% of those were seen once. The ten largest clonotypes hold roughly 23% of the sample. The sequenced sample was blood. Receptor source: a woman aged 55-70 years in good health.

Concerning this clonotype: This clone may be a read error of a much larger clone one base away. V gene TRBV29-1 combines with J gene TRBJ2-1; D is unclear. Trimming removed 8 bases at V and 9 bases at J, with 11 bases between. This CDR3 contains 10 residues. Germline V gene lookup returns CDR1 SQVTM and CDR2 ANQGSEA. Written as DNA, the CDR3 is TGCAGCTCCCAATCGGGTGAGCAGTTCTTC. Protein: CSSQSGEQFF.

This rearrangement joins TRBV27 to TRBJ2-3; D unclear. Trimming cost V 6 bases and J 1 base, with 8 bases left between them. The CDR3 consists of 13 residues. The V gene's germline CDR1 is MNHEY and CDR2 SMNVEV (reference sequence). Here the CDR3 DNA reads TGTGCCAGCAGGACCCATGGCACAGATACGCAGTATTTT. It specifies CASRTHGTDTQYF.

This chain joins TRBV28 and TRBJ1-6; the D is unclear. Trimming took 3 bases from V and 5 from J, leaving 8 bases between them. From germline, CDR1 is MDHEN and CDR2 SYDVKM. This CDR3 spans 14 amino acids. CDR3 sequence (DNA): TGTGCCAGCAGTTTTGCGGTTGATAATTCACCCCTCCACTTT. It codes for CASSFAVDNSPLHF.

The chain uses TRBV29-1 and TRBJ1-1, with 9 bases matching TRBD1. The CDR3 extends over 14 amino acids. Trimming at V came to 2 bases and at J to 1 base, leaving 2 bases not matched to a gene. Germline V gene lookup returns CDR1 SQVTM and CDR2 ANQGSEA. CDR3 in DNA: TGCAGCGTTGAAAAGGACAGGGGGAACACTGAAGCTTTCTTT. It is translated as CSVEKDRGNTEAFF.

The chain links TRBV3-1 to TRBJ2-7; TRBD2 matches 12 bases. This CDR3 is 16 amino acids long. The V and J ends lost 3 bases and 1 base, in that order; junction bases with no gene match: 4. The germline CDR1 and CDR2 sequences are LGHDT and YNNKEL (reference sequence). CDR3 bases: TGTGCCAGCAGCCACCAGACTAGCGGGAGTTCCTACGAGCAGTACTTC. Translated, it gives CASSHQTSGSSYEQYF.

This CDR3 reads CASSLPGADSYEQYF. In DNA form, the CDR3 reads TGTGCCAGCAGCCTCCCGGGGGCGGACTCCTACGAGCAGTACTTC. The rearrangement links TRBV3-1 to TRBJ2-7; D could derive from TRBD1 or TRBD2 (6 bases each). Germline values: CDR1 LGHDT, CDR2 YNNKEL (reference sequence). V lost 4 bases to trimming and J lost 0 bases, with 13 bases between them. This CDR3 comprises 15 residues.

V usage is TRBV4-1 and J usage is TRBJ2-3; 7 bases match TRBD2. With 2 bases clipped from V and 0 bases from J, the junction kept 5 bases outside the gene matches. The CDR3 spans 16 residues. Germline CDR1 MGHRA, CDR2 YSYEKL. The CDR3 is CASSQLADPSTDTQYF. CDR3 nucleotide sequence: TGCGCCAGCAGCCAACTAGCGGATCCTAGCACAGATACGCAGTATTTT.

This chain connects TRBV5-6 to TRBJ1-1; TRBD1 might be the D (6 bases). There are 14 residues in the CDR3. V was trimmed by 0 bases and J by 6 bases, leaving 12 bases between them. From germline, CDR1 is SGHDT and CDR2 YYEEEE. The CDR3 DNA sequence: TGTGCCAGCAGCTTGGGCGGGGGGCAGGCTGAAGCTTTCTTT. It yields the protein CASSLGGGQAEAFF. Full variable domain (outside the CDR3, taken from reference TRBV5-6 and TRBJ1-1): DAGVTQSPTHLIKTRGQQVTLRCSPKSGHDTVSWYQQALGQGPQFIFQYYEEEERQRGNFPDRFSGHQFPNYSSELNVNALLLGDSALYLCASSLGGGQAEAFFGQGTRLTVV.

This clonotype was found a few times. This chain connects TRBV4-1 to TRBJ1-1; D is uncertain. V shed 1 base and J shed 7 bases, with 10 bases lying between them. Germline-derived CDR1 and CDR2 are MGHRA and YSYEKL. The CDR3 extends over 13 amino acids. The CDR3 region is CASSQVFRREAFF. CDR3 sequence (DNA): TGCGCCAGCAGCCAAGTGTTCCGACGTGAAGCTTTCTTT.

The chain carries TRBV7-6 and TRBJ2-1, with a tentative D call TRBD2 (6 bases). Trimming stripped 7 bases from V and 2 bases from J, with 15 bases between. Per germline, CDR1 SGHVS and CDR2 FNYEAQ. The CDR3 runs to 15 residues. The CDR3 region has the DNA TGTGCCAGCAAGGGAAGACCGGGGGCCTACAATGAGCAGTTCTTC. It translates to CASKGRPGAYNEQFF.

This clonotype has just a few counts. The V and J genes are TRBV12-3 or TRBV12-4 and TRBJ1-5, with a weak D call TRBD1 (5 bases). The CDR3 extends over 15 amino acids. V lost 1 base and J 7 bases, leaving 14 bases between the germline ends. The CDR3 protein is CASSLGGSWGQPQHF. The CDR3 DNA is TGTGCCAGCAGTTTAGGTGGCTCTTGGGGCCAGCCCCAGCATTTT.